Below are 20 T cell receptor beta chains sequenced from a single sample in a study of beta chain features in type 1 diabetes. Their specific antigens are unknown. Study outcomes and limitations: Type 1 diabetes patients had TCRB CDR3s that were shorter (moderately but significantly so) in all four CD4+ subsets.

Of the isolated RNA, all was reverse transcribed, and so the sequenced material was expressed TCRB transcripts. The table came from immunoSEQ multiplex PCR; TCRdb's copy has only in-frame clones and leaves some out. The sample gives almost 350,000 clones, roughly 8.8% of which show up once; over 0.95% is in the top ten. Specimen: central memory CD4+ T cells from blood. Receptors originate from a man aged 25-45 years with type 1 diabetes.

This CDR3 is CASSMGVPYGYTF. CDR3 DNA: TGTGCCAGTAGTATGGGAGTGCCCTATGGCTACACCTTC. This chain links TRBV19 with TRBJ1-2; D unclear. The germline V gene has CDR1 LNHDA and CDR2 SQIVND (reference sequence). Trimming cost V 3 bases and J 4 bases, with 9 bases left between them. CDR3 length: 13 amino acids. The variable domain in full, completed from reference TRBV19 and TRBJ1-2, reads DGGITQSPKYLFRKEGQNVTLSCEQNLNHDAMYWYRQDPGQGLRLIYYSQIVNDFQKGDIAEGYSVSREKKESFPLTVTSAQKNPTAFYLCASSMGVPYGYTFGSGTRLTVV.

This clone was seen a handful of times. V usage is TRBV5-6 and J usage is TRBJ2-7; no firm D call. Germline-derived CDR1 and CDR2 are SGHDT and YYEEEE. The CDR3 sequence is 13 residues long. Trimming left V 4 bases short and J 5 bases short, with 13 bases between. CDR3 nucleotides: TGTGCCAGCAGCCGCAGAGGACGGGACGAGCAGTACTTC. It is translated as CASSRRGRDEQYF.

This clone was seen more than once but under ten times. The V and J genes are TRBV18 and TRBJ2-1; no firm D call. V lost 0 bases, J lost 5 bases, and 5 bases lay in between. The length of the CDR3 is 13 residues. Germline values: CDR1 KGHSH, CDR2 LQKENI. CDR3 nucleotide sequence: TGTGCCAGCTCACCACCTCAAAACAATGAGCAGTTCTTC. It translates to CASSPPQNNEQFF.

V and J are TRBV6-5 and TRBJ1-2, with a weak D call TRBD1 (6 bases). The CDR3 covers 14 residues. Per germline, CDR1 MNHEY and CDR2 SVGAGI. V was pared by 6 bases and J by 4 bases, with 15 bases between. CDR3 sequence (DNA): TGTGCCAGCAGCCCTGCTGGACAGCTCTATGGCTACACCTTC. Protein: CASSPAGQLYGYTF.

J is TRBJ1-5 and V is TRBV19; D may be TRBD1 (5 bases). V was shortened by 7 bases and J by 6 bases, with 19 bases between the two germline ends. CDR3 size: 15 residues. Germline V gene data show CDR1 as LNHDA and CDR2 as SQIVND (reference sequence). CDR3 residues: CASIRGTALGQPQHF. DNA for the CDR3: TGTGCCAGTATCCGCGGGACGGCTCTGGGTCAGCCCCAGCATTTT. Complete variable domain (other parts from reference TRBV19 and TRBJ1-5): DGGITQSPKYLFRKEGQNVTLSCEQNLNHDAMYWYRQDPGQGLRLIYYSQIVNDFQKGDIAEGYSVSREKKESFPLTVTSAQKNPTAFYLCASIRGTALGQPQHFGDGTRLSIL.

This clone was seen only a few times. V is TRBV2 and J is TRBJ1-5, with TRBD1 as a possible D gene (6 bases). The germline V and J ends were trimmed by 6 bases and 6 bases, with 9 bases remaining between them. The CDR3 spans 12 residues. Germline CDR1 reads SNHLY; CDR2 reads FYNNEI. CDR3 bases: TGTGCCAGCAGAAACAGGGTTCAGCCCCAGCATTTT. Translated, it gives CASRNRVQPQHF.

This clone was detected a few times. The chain's CDR3 is CASSPSGELSEQYF. CDR3 nucleotide sequence: TGTGCCAGCAGCCCTAGCGGGGAGCTCTCCGAGCAGTACTTC. The chain joins TRBV5-4 to TRBJ2-7, with 9 bases aligning to TRBD2. Trimming removed 4 bases from V and 6 bases from J; junction bases left unmatched: 8. Germline CDR1 is SGHNT and CDR2 is YYREEE (reference sequence). This CDR3 region has 14 residues.

This clone was counted between two and nine times. V is TRBV4-3 and J is TRBJ1-6; D call uncertain. Germline V lookup: CDR1 LGHNA, CDR2 YSLEER. Trimming left V 0 bases short and J 0 bases short, with 3 bases between. The length of the CDR3 is 15 residues. The CDR3 protein is CASSQDSSYNSPLHF. The CDR3 nucleotides are TGCGCCAGCAGCCAAGACAGCTCCTATAATTCACCCCTCCACTTT.

This clone was counted between two and nine times. V gene TRBV30 combines with J gene TRBJ1-2; 7 nucleotides line up with TRBD1. The germline CDR1 and CDR2 sequences are GTSNPN and SVGIG (reference sequence). CDR3 size: 12 residues. The ends lost 3 bases at V and 4 bases at J; junction bases unmatched: 2. CDR3 nucleotides: TGTGCCTGGAGCACAGGGGCCTATGGCTACACCTTC. Protein sequence: CAWSTGAYGYTF.

In its sample, this clone was seen a few times. The rearrangement uses TRBV9 and TRBJ2-1; D might be TRBD2 (6 bases). The V end lost 2 bases, the J end lost 5 bases, and 11 bases lay between the germline ends. Germline assignment: CDR1 SGDLS and CDR2 YYNGEE. The CDR3 totals 14 residues. The CDR3 protein is CASSVLGLNNEQFF. CDR3 nucleotides: TGTGCCAGCAGCGTCCTCGGACTAAACAATGAGCAGTTCTTC.

The chain carries TRBV5-6 and TRBJ2-7; weak D call: TRBD1 (6 bases). The V end was cut by 0 bases, the J end by 3 bases, with 10 bases between. There are 14 residues in the CDR3. The germline V gene encodes CDR1 SGHDT and CDR2 YYEEEE. In DNA form, the CDR3 reads TGTGCCAGCAGCTTGGCCACAGGGATCTACGAGCAGTACTTC. This encodes CASSLATGIYEQYF.

This clone showed up just a few times. The chain uses TRBV7-6 and TRBJ2-1; TRBD1 matches 7 bases. Germline V gene data show CDR1 as SGHVS and CDR2 as FNYEAQ. With 3 bases clipped from V and 6 bases from J, the junction kept 2 bases outside the gene matches. This CDR3 spans 13 amino acids. CDR3 sequence: CASSFTGVNEQFF. The CDR3 nucleotides read TGTGCCAGCAGCTTTACAGGGGTCAATGAGCAGTTCTTC.

A few counts support this clone. The rearrangement links TRBV7-9 to TRBJ2-7; a possible D gene is TRBD2 (6 bases). CDR3 length equals 14 residues. Germline loops: CDR1 SEHNR, CDR2 FQNEAQ (reference sequence). The V gene lost 4 bases and the J gene lost 2 bases, with 12 bases spanning the gap. CDR3 in amino acids: CASSYGTATYEQYF. DNA for the CDR3: TGTGCCAGCAGCTATGGGACTGCTACCTACGAGCAGTACTTC.

V and J are TRBV19 and TRBJ1-6, with TRBD1 matching over 11 bases. V shed 4 bases and J 10 bases; nucleotides not matched to a gene: 6. CDR1 is LNHDA, CDR2 SQIVND, per germline (reference sequence). This CDR3 has 15 residues. The DNA of the CDR3 is TGTGCCAGTAGTAGCTGGGACAGGGGGGACTCACCCCTCCACTTT. It codes for CASSSWDRGDSPLHF.

The genes are TRBV6-1 and TRBJ1-4; 10 nucleotides match TRBD1. This CDR3 is built from 14 residues. Germline assignment: CDR1 MNHNS and CDR2 SASEGT. V was pared by 6 bases and J by 5 bases, with 3 bases of the junction left unmatched. The chain's CDR3 is CASSPGQGNEKLFF. The CDR3 DNA sequence: TGTGCCAGCAGCCCGGGACAGGGGAATGAAAAACTGTTTTTT.

This clone was seen a handful of times. The rearrangement uses TRBV6-1 and TRBJ2-5; either TRBD1 or TRBD2 may supply D (5 bases each). The CDR3 runs to 14 residues. Trimming left V 2 bases short and J 9 bases short, with 16 bases between. Germline lookup yields CDR1 MNHNS and CDR2 SASEGT. CDR3: CASSEIGTGMAQYF. Written as DNA, the CDR3 is TGTGCCAGCAGTGAAATTGGGACGGGGATGGCCCAGTACTTC.

This clone has just a few counts. The chain carries TRBV7-2 and TRBJ1-1; D unclear. The CDR3 is 14 amino acids. V was trimmed by 5 bases and J by 3 bases, leaving 13 bases between them. Looked up from germline, CDR1 is SGHTA and CDR2 is FQGNSA. CDR3 sequence: CASSLAGWDTEAFF. CDR3 bases: TGTGCCAGCAGCCTCGCCGGGTGGGACACTGAAGCTTTCTTT.

This clone has just a few counts. This sequence joins TRBV27 and TRBJ2-1; 7 bases map to TRBD2. The CDR3 has 14 amino acids. Looked up from germline, CDR1 is MNHEY and CDR2 is SMNVEV (reference sequence). After removal of 0 bases from V and 8 bases from J, the junction contained 4 bases not matched to a gene. CDR3 DNA: TGTGCCAGCAGTTTATCGCGACTAGCCGATGAGCAGTTCTTC. Amino acids: CASSLSRLADEQFF.

This clone was seen a few times. The rearrangement links TRBV27 to TRBJ1-2, with unresolved D. V lost 8 bases, J lost 8 bases, and 21 bases lay in between. The CDR3 contains 14 residues. CDR1 and CDR2 (germline): MNHEY, SMNVEV (reference sequence). CDR3 bases: TGTGCCAGCCCATTAAGGAACTTTCTGAGGGGCTACACCTTC. This translates into CASPLRNFLRGYTF.

This chain connects TRBV7-2 to TRBJ2-5; 7 nucleotides align to TRBD2. Germline CDR1 reads SGHTA; CDR2 reads FQGNSA. V shed 3 bases and J 5 bases; nucleotides not matched to a gene: 9. The CDR3 totals 15 residues. CDR3 bases: TGTGCCAGCAGCTTTACCCAACTAGCGTGGGAGACCCAGTACTTC. It encodes CASSFTQLAWETQYF.